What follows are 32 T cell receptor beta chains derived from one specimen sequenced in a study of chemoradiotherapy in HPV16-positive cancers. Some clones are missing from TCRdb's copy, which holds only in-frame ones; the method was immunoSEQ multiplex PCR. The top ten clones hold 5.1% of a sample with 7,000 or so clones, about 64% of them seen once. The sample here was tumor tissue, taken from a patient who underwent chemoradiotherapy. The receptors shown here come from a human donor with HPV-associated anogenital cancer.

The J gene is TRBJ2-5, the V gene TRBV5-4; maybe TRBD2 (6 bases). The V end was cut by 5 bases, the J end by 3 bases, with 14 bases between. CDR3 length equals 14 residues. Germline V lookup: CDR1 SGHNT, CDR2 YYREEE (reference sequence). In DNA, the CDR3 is TGTGCCAGCAGTTCGGACTACATGAAAGAGACCCAGTACTTC. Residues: CASSSDYMKETQYF.

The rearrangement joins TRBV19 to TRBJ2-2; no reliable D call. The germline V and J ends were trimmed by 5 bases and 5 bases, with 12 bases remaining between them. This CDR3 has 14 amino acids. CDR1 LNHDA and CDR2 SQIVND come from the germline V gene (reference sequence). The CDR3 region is CASSFLELTGELFF. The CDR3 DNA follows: TGTGCCAGTAGTTTCTTAGAGTTAACCGGGGAGCTGTTTTTT.

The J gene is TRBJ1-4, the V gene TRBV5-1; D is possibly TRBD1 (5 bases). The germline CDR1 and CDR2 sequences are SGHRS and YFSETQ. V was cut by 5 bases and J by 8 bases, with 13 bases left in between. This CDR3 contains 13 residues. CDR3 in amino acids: CASREGEKEKLFF. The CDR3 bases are TGCGCCAGCAGGGAAGGGGAAAAGGAAAAACTGTTTTTT.

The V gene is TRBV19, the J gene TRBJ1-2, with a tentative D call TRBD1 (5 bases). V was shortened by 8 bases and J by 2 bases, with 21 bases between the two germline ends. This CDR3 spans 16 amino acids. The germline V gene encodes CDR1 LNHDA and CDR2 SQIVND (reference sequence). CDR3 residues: CASEQETAGRNYGYTF. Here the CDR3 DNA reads TGTGCCAGTGAGCAGGAGACGGCAGGGAGGAACTATGGCTACACCTTC.

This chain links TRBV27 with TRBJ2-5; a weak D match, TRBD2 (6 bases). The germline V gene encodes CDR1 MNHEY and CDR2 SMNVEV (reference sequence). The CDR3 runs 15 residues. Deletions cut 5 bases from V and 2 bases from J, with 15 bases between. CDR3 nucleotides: TGTGCCAGCAGTCCCCGAGAGGAGGGACAAGAGACCCAGTACTTC. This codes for CASSPREEGQETQYF.

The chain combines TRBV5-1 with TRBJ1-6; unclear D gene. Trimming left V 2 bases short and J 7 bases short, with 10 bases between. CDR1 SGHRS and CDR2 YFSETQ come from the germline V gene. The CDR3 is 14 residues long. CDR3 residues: CASSLGQKNSPLHF. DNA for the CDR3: TGCGCCAGCAGCTTAGGGCAGAAAAATTCACCCCTCCACTTT.

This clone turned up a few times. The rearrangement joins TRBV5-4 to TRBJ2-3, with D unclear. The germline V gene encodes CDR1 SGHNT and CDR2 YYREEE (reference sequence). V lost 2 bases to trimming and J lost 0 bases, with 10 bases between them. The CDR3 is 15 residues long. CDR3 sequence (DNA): TGTGCCAGCAGCTTTTACAGCATTAGCACAGATACGCAGTATTTT. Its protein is CASSFYSISTDTQYF.

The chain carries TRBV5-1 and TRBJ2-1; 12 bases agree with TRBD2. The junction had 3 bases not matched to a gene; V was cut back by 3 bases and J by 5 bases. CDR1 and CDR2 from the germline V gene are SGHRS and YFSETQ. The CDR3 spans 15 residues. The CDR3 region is CASSSLAGGDNEQFF. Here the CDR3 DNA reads TGCGCCAGCAGCTCTCTAGCGGGAGGGGACAATGAGCAGTTCTTC.

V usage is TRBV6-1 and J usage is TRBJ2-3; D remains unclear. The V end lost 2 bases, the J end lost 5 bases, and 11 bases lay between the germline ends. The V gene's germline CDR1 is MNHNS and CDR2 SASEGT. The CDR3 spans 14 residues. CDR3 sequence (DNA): TGTGCCAGCAGTGAAATAACGAGCCTAGATACGCAGTATTTT. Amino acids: CASSEITSLDTQYF.

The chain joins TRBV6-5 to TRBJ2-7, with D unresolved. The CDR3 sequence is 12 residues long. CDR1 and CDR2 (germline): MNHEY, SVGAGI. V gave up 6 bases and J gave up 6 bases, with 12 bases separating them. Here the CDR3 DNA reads TGTGCCAGCAGCCCGACTTTCGGCGAGCAGTACTTC. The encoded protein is CASSPTFGEQYF.

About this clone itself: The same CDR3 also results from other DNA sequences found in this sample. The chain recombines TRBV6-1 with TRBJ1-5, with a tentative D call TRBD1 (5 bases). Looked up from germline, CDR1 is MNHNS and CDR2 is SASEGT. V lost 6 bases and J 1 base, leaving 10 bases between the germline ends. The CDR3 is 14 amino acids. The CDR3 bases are TGTGCCAGCAGGGGGGAGCAGAGCAATCAGCCCCAGCATTTT. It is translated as CASRGEQSNQPQHF.

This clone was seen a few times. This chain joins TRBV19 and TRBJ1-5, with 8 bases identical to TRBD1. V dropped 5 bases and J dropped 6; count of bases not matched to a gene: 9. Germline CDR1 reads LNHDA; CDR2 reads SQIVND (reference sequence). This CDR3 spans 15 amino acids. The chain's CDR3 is CASSPLDRGGQPQHF. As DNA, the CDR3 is TGTGCCAGTAGTCCACTCGACAGGGGTGGTCAGCCCCAGCATTTT.

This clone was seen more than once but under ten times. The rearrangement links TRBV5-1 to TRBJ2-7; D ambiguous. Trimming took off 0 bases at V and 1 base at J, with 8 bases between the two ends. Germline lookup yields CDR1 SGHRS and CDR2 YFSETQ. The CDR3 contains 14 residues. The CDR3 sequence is CASSLAAGSYEQYF. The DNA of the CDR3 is TGCGCCAGCAGCTTGGCGGCCGGGTCCTACGAGCAGTACTTC.

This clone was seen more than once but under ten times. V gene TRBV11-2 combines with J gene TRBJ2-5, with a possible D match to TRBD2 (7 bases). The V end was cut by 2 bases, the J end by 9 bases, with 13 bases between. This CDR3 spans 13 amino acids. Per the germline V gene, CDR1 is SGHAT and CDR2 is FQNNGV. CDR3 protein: CASSLRGGWAQYF. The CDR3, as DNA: TGTGCCAGCAGCTTAAGGGGGGGCTGGGCCCAGTACTTC.

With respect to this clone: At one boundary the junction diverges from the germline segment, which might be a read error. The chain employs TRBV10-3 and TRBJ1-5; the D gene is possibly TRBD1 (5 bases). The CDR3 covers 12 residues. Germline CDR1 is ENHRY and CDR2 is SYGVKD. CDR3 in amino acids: CAISESGDSQHF. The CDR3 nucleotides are TGTGCCATCAGCGAGTCCGGAGACAGTCAGCATTTT.

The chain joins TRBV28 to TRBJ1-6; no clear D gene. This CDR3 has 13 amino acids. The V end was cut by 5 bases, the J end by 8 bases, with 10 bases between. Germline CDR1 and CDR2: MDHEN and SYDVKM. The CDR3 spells CASSVQPDSPLHF. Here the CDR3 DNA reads TGTGCCAGCAGTGTACAGCCCGATTCACCCCTCCACTTT.

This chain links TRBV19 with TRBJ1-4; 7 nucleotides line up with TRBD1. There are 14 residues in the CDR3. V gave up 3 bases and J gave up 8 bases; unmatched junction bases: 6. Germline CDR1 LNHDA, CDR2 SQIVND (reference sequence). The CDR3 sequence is CASSILTGPEKLFF. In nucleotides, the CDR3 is TGTGCCAGTAGTATTCTGACAGGGCCGGAAAAACTGTTTTTT.

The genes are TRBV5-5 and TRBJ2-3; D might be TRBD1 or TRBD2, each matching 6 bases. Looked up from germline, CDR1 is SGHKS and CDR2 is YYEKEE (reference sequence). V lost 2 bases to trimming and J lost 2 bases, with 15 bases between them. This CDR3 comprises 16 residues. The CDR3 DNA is TGTGCCAGCAGCTTCCCGGGGGCTACGAACACAGATACGCAGTATTTT. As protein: CASSFPGATNTDTQYF. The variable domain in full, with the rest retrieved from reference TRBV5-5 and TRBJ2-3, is DAGVTQSPTHLIKTRGQQVTLRCSPISGHKSVSWYQQVLGQGPQFIFQYYEKEERGRGNFPDRFSARQFPNYSSELNVNALLLGDSALYLCASSFPGATNTDTQYFGPGTRLTVL.

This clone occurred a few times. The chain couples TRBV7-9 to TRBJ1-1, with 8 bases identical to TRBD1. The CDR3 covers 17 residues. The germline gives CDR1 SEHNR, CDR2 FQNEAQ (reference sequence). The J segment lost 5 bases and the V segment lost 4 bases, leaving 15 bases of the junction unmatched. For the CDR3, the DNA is TGTGCCAGCAGCTCGCGGGGGCAGGGGGCGCTGTGGACTGAAGCTTTCTTT. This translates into CASSSRGQGALWTEAFF.

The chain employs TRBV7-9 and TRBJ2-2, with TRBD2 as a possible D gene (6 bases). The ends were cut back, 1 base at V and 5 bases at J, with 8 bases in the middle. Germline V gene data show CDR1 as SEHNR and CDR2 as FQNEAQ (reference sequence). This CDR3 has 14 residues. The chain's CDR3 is CASSLVAETGELFF. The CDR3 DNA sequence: TGTGCCAGCAGCTTAGTAGCGGAAACCGGGGAGCTGTTTTTT. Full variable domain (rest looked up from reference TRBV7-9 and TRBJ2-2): DTGVSQNPRHKITKRGQNVTFRCDPISEHNRLYWYRQTLGQGPEFLTYFQNEAQLEKSRLLSDRFSAERPKGSFSTLEIQRTEQGDSAMYLCASSLVAETGELFFGEGSRLTVL.

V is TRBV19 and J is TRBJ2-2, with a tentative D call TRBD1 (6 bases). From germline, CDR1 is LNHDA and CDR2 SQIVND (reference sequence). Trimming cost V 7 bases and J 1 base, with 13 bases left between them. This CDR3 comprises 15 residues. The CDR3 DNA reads TGTGCCAGTATCTGGGGACACTGGAACACCGGGGAGCTGTTTTTT. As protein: CASIWGHWNTGELFF.

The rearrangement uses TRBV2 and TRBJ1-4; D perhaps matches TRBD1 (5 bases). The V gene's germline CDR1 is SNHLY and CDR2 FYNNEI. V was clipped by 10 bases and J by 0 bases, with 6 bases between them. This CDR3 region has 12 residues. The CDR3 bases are TGTGCCACGACAGCAACTAATGAAAAACTGTTTTTT. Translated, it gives CATTATNEKLFF.

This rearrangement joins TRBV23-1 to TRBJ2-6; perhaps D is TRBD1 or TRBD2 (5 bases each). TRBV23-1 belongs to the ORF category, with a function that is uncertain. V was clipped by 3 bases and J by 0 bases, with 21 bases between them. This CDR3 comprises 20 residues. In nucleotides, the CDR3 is TGCGCCAGCAGTCAGGGTTTGGGGGAAAGTCACCCCTCTGGGGCCAACGTCCTGACTTTC. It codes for CASSQGLGESHPSGANVLTF.

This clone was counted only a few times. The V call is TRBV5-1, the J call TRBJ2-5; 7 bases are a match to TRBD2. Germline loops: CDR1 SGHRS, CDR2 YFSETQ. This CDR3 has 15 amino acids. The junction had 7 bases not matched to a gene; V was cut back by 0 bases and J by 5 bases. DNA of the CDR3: TGCGCCAGCAGCTTGGAAGGGGTCGGGGGGGAGACCCAGTACTTC. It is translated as CASSLEGVGGETQYF. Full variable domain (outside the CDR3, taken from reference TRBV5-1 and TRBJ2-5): KAGVTQTPRYLIKTRGQQVTLSCSPISGHRSVSWYQQTPGQGLQFLFEYFSETQRNKGNFPGRFSGRQFSNSRSEMNVSTLELGDSALYLCASSLEGVGGETQYFGPGTRLLVL.

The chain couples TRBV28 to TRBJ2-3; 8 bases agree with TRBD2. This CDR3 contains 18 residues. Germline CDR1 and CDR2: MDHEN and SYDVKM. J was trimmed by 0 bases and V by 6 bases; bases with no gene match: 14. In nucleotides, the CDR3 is TGTGCCAGCAGCTCCGCCATAGCGGGACTAACTAGCACAGATACGCAGTATTTT. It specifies CASSSAIAGLTSTDTQYF.

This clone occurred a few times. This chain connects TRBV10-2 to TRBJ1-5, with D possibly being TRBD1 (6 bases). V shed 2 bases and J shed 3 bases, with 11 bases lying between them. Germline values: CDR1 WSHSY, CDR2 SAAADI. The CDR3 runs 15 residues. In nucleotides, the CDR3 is TGCGCCAGCAGTGAGGGGGGCACAGTCAATCAGCCCCAGCATTTT. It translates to CASSEGGTVNQPQHF.

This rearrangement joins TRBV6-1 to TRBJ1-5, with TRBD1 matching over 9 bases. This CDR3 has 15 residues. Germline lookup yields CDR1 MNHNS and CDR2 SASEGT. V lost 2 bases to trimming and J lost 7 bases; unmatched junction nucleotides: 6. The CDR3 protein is CASSEMGQGLQPQHF. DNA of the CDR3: TGTGCCAGCAGTGAAATGGGACAGGGATTACAGCCCCAGCATTTT.

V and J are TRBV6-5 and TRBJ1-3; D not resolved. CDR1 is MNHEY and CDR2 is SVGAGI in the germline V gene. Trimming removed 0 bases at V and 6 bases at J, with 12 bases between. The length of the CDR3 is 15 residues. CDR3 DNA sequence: TGTGCCAGCAGTTACTCCCGCGAGTGGGTAAACACCATATATTTT. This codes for CASSYSREWVNTIYF.

CDR3: CASALTELQETQYF. The CDR3 coding sequence is TGCGCCAGCGCGCTAACGGAGCTCCAAGAGACCCAGTACTTC. The chain has TRBV10-2 and TRBJ2-5; no clear D gene. The V end lost 8 bases, the J end lost 1 base, and 14 bases lay between the germline ends. The V gene's germline CDR1 is WSHSY and CDR2 SAAADI. The CDR3 has 14 residues.

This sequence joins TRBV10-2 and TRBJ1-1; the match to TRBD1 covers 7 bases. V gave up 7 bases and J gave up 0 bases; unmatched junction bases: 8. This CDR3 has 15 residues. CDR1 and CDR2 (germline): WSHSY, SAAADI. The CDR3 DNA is TGCGCCAGCAACCCTGGGGACAGCATGAACACTGAAGCTTTCTTT. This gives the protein CASNPGDSMNTEAFF.

The CDR3 here is CASSLGQGVETQYF. The DNA for the CDR3 is TGTGCCAGTAGCCTTGGACAGGGGGTAGAGACCCAGTACTTC. The rearrangement links TRBV19 to TRBJ2-5; 10 bases map to TRBD1. Germline trimming cut 6 bases from V and 4 bases from J; bases unmatched to any gene: 5. This CDR3 region has 14 residues. Germline loops: CDR1 LNHDA, CDR2 SQIVND (reference sequence).

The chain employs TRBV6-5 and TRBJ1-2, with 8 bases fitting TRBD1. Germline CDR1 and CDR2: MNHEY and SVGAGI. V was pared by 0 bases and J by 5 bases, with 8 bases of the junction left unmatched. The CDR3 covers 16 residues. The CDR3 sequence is CASSYSSRTGKYGYTF. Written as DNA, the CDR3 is TGTGCCAGCAGTTACTCCTCTAGGACAGGGAAGTATGGCTACACCTTC.